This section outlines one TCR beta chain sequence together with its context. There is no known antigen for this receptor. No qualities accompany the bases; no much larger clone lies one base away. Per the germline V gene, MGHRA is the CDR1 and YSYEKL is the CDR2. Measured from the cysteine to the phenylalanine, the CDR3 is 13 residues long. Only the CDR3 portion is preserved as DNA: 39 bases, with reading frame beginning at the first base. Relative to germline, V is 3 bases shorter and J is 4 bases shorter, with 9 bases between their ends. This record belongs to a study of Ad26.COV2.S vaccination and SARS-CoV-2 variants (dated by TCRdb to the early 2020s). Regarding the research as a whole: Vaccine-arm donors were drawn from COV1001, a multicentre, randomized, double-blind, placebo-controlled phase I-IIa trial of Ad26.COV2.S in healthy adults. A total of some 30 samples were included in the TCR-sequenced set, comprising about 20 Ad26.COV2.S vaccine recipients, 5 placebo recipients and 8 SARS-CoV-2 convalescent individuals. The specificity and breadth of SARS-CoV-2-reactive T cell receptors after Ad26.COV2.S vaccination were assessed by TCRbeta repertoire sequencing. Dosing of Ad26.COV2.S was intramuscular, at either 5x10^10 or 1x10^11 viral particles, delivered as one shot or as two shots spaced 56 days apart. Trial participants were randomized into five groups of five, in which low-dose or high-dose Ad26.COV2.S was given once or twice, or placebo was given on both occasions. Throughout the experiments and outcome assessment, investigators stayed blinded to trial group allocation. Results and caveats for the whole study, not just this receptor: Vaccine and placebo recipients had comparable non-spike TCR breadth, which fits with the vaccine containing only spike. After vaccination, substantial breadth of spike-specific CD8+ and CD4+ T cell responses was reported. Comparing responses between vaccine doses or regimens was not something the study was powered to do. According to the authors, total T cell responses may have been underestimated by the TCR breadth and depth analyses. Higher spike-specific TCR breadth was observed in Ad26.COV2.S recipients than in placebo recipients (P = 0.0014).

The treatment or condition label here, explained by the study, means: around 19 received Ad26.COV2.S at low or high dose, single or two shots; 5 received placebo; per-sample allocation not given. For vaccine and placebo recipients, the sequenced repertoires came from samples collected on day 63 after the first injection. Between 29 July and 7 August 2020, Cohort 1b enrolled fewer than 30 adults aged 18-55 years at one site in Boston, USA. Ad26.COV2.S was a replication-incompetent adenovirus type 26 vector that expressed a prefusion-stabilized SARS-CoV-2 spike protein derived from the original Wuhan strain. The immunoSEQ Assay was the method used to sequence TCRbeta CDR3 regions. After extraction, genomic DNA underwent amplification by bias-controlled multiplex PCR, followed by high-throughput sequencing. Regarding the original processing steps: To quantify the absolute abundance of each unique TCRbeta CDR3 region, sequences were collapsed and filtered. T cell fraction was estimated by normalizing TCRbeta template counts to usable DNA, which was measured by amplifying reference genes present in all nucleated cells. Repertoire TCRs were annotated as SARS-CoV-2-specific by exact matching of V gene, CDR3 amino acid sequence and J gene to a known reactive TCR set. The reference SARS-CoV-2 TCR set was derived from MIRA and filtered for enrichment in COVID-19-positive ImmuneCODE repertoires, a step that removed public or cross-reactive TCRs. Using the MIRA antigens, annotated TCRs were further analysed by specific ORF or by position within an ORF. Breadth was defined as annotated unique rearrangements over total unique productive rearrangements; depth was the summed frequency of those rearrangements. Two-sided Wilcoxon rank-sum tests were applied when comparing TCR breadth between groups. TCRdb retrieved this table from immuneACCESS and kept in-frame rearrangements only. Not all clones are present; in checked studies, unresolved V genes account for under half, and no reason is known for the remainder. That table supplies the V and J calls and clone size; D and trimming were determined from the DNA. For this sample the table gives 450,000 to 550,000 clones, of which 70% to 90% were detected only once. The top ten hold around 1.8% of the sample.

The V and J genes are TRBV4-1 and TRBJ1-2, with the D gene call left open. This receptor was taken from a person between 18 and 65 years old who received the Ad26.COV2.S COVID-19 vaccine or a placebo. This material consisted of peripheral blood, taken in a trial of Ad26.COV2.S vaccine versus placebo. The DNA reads TGCGCCAGCAGCCATAACGGCCTCTATGGCTACACCTTC. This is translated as CASSHNGLYGYTF.